One sample yielded the 9 T cell receptor beta chains listed below, sequenced in a study of T cell changes during pregnancy in multiple sclerosis. The assay was immunoSEQ multiplex PCR, and TCRdb's table has in-frame clones only and misses some. In the table there are about 65,000 clones, 85% to 95% of which are singletons. Material: CD8+ T cells from peripheral blood mononuclear cells, obtained in the third trimester of pregnancy. Every receptor here comes from a female donor in good health, enrolled as a control in a pregnancy study.

V is TRBV27 and J is TRBJ1-2; TRBD1 aligns across 8 bases. Germline assignment: CDR1 MNHEY and CDR2 SMNVEV (reference sequence). This CDR3 contains 17 residues. J gave up 0 bases and V 8 bases, and 14 bases lay outside the gene matches. CDR3 in DNA: TGTGCCAGCTACGGGAATGCGAGGGACAGGCCTAACTATGGCTACACCTTC. Translated, it gives CASYGNARDRPNYGYTF.

V usage is TRBV30 and J usage is TRBJ2-5, with D maybe TRBD1 (6 bases). The CDR3 is 14 residues long. CDR1 GTSNPN and CDR2 SVGIG come from the germline V gene (reference sequence). Trimming left V 2 bases short and J 4 bases short, with 14 bases between. The CDR3 DNA reads TGTGCCTGGAGTTCGGGCAGGGGTGGAGAGACCCAGTACTTC. Translated, it gives CAWSSGRGGETQYF.

V and J are TRBV25-1 and TRBJ2-1; tentatively, D is TRBD2 (6 bases). CDR3 length: 15 amino acids. V lost 1 base to trimming and J lost 4 bases, with 11 bases between them. The germline gives CDR1 MGHDK, CDR2 SYGVNS. CDR3 in DNA: TGTGCCAGCAGTGAATCTGGGGGGTTTTACAATGAGCAGTTCTTC. Amino acids: CASSESGGFYNEQFF.

The V gene is TRBV7-9, the J gene TRBJ1-1; 8 nucleotides agree with TRBD1. The V gene end was trimmed by 4 bases and the J gene end by 4 bases; junction bases not matched to a gene: 5. CDR3 length: 14 residues. CDR1 and CDR2 (germline): SEHNR, FQNEAQ (reference sequence). CDR3 in amino acids: CASSSGQEGTEAFF. CDR3 DNA: TGTGCCAGCAGCTCGGGACAGGAAGGCACTGAAGCTTTCTTT.

CDR3 bases: TGTGCCAGCAGCCCCCGGGACAGGTTGAACACTGAAGCTTTCTTT. This sequence encodes CASSPRDRLNTEAFF. V is TRBV11-2 and J is TRBJ1-1; 8 bases map to TRBD1. J gave up 0 bases and V 5 bases, and 5 bases lay outside the gene matches. This CDR3 has 15 residues. Germline V lookup: CDR1 SGHAT, CDR2 FQNNGV.

The chain carries TRBV30 and TRBJ1-1; 7 bases fit TRBD1. The junction had 2 bases not matched to a gene; V was cut back by 0 bases and J by 1 base. This CDR3 is 14 amino acids long. Germline values: CDR1 GTSNPN, CDR2 SVGIG (reference sequence). The CDR3 sequence is CAWSVSGGNTEAFF. CDR3 DNA: TGTGCCTGGAGTGTATCAGGGGGGAACACTGAAGCTTTCTTT.

The V call is TRBV27, the J call TRBJ2-3, with D perhaps matching TRBD2 (6 bases). V lost 5 bases to trimming and J lost 0 bases, with 18 bases between them. The CDR3 contains 17 residues. Germline CDR1 reads MNHEY; CDR2 reads SMNVEV (reference sequence). The CDR3 spells CASSAPGSPASTDTQYF. The CDR3 region has the DNA TGTGCCAGCAGTGCCCCCGGGAGCCCCGCTAGCACAGATACGCAGTATTTT.

This rearrangement joins TRBV19 to TRBJ2-7; possibly TRBD2 for D (5 bases). The ends were cut back, 1 base at V and 3 bases at J, with 13 bases in the middle. This CDR3 is 15 amino acids long. Germline V gene sequence: CDR1 LNHDA, CDR2 SQIVND (reference sequence). CDR3 coding DNA: TGTGCCAGTAGTATAGGGGAACCGGGAATCTACGAGCAGTACTTC. Its protein product is CASSIGEPGIYEQYF.

The chain carries TRBV19 and TRBJ2-7; 8 bases are shared with TRBD1. Germline V gives CDR1 LNHDA, CDR2 SQIVND (reference sequence). The CDR3 has 14 residues. The V gene end was trimmed by 5 bases and the J gene end by 0 bases; junction bases not matched to a gene: 3. The CDR3 region is CASSPGQASYEQYF. CDR3 coding DNA: TGTGCCAGTAGTCCGGGACAGGCCTCCTACGAGCAGTACTTC.